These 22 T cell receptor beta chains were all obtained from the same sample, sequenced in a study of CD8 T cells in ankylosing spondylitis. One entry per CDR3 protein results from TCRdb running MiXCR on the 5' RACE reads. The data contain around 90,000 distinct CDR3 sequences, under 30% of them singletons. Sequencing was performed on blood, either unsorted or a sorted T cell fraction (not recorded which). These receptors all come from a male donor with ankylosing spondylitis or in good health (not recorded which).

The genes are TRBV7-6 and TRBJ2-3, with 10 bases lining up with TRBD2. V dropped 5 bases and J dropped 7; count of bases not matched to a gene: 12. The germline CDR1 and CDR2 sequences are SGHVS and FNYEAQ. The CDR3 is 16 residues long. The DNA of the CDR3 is TGTGCCAGCAGCCGATCTAGCGGGGGCTGGGGGAATACGCAGTATTTT. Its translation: CASSRSSGGWGNTQYF. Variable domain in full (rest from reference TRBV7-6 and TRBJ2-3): GAGVSQSPRYKVTKRGQDVALRCDPISGHVSLYWYRQALGQGPEFLTYFNYEAQQDKSGLPNDRFSAERPEGSISTLTIQRTEQRDSAMYRCASSRSSGGWGNTQYFGPGTRLTVL.

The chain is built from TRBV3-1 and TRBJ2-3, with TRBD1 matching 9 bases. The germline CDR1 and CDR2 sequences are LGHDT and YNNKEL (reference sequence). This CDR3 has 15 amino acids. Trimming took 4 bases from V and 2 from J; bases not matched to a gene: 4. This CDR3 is CASSPGQGFTDTQYF. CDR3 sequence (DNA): TGTGCCAGCAGCCCCGGACAGGGGTTCACAGATACGCAGTATTTT.

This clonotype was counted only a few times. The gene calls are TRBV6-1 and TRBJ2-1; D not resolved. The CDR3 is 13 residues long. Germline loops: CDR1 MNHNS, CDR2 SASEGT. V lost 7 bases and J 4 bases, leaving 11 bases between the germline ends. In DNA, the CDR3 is TGTGCCAGCACCGCCGGCCCTTACAATGAGCAGTTCTTC. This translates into CASTAGPYNEQFF.

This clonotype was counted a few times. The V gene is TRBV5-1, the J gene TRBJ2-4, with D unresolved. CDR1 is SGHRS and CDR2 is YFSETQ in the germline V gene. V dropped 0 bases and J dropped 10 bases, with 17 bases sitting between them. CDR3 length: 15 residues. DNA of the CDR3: TGCGCCAGCAGCTTGGCCGGGCCAGTAGTAGAGATTCAGTACTTC. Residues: CASSLAGPVVEIQYF.

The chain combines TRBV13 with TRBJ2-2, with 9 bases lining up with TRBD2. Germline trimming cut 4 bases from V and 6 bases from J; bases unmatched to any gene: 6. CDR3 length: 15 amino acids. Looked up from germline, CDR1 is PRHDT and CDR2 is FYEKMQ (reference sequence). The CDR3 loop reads CASSSPGLAPGELFF. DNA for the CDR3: TGTGCCAGCAGCTCCCCGGGACTAGCCCCCGGGGAGCTGTTTTTT.

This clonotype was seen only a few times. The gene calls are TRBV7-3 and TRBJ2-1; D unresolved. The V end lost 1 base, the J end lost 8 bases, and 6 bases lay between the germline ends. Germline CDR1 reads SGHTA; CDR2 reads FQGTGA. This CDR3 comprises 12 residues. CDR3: CASSLIGDEQFF. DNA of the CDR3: TGTGCCAGCAGCTTAATTGGGGATGAGCAGTTCTTC.

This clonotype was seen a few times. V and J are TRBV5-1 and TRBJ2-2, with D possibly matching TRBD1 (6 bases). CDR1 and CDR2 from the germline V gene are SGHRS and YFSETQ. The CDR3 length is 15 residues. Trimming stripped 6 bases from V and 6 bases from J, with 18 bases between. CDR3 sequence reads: CASTGREAGAGELFF. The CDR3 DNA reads TGCGCCAGCACCGGACGAGAGGCAGGGGCCGGGGAGCTGTTTTTT.

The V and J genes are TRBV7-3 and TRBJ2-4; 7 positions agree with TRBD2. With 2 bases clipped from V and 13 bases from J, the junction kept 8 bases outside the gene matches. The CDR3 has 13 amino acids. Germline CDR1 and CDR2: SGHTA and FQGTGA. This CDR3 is CASSLGSGTIQYF. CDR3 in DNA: TGTGCCAGCAGCTTAGGCAGCGGGACGATACAGTACTTC. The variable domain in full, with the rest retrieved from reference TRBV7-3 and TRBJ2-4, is GAGVSQTPSNKVTEKGKYVELRCDPISGHTALYWYRQSLGQGPEFLIYFQGTGAADDSGLPNDRFFAVRPEGSVSTLKIQRTERGDSAVYLCASSLGSGTIQYFGAGTRLSVL.

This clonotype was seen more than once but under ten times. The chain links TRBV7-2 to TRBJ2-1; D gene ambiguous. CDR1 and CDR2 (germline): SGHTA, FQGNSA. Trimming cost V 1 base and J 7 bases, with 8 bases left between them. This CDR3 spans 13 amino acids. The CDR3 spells CASSLEKRNEQFF. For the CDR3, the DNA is TGTGCCAGCAGCTTAGAAAAACGAAATGAGCAGTTCTTC. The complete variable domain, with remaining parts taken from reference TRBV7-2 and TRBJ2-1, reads GAGVSQSPSNKVTEKGKDVELRCDPISGHTALYWYRQSLGQGLEFLIYFQGNSAPDKSGLPSDRFSAERTGGSVSTLTIQRTQQEDSAVYLCASSLEKRNEQFFGPGTRLTVL.

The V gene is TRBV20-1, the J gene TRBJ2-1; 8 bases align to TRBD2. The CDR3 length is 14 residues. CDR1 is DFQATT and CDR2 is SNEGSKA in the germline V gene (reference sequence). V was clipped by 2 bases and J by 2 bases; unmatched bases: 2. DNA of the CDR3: TGCAGTGCTAGAAAAGCGGGGGCCTACAATGAGCAGTTCTTC. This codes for CSARKAGAYNEQFF.

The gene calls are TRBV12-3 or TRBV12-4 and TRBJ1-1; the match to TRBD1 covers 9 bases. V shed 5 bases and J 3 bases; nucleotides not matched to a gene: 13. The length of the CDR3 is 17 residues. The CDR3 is CASSPPLRDRVHTEAFF. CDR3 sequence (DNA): TGTGCCAGCAGTCCGCCTCTCCGGGACAGGGTCCACACTGAAGCTTTCTTT.

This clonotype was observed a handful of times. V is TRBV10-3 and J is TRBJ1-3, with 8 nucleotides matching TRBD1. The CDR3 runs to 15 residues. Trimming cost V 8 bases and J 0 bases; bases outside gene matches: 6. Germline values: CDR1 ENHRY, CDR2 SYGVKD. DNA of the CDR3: TGTGCCATCGGTAGAACAGGGGGCTCTGGAAACACCATATATTTT. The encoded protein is CAIGRTGGSGNTIYF.

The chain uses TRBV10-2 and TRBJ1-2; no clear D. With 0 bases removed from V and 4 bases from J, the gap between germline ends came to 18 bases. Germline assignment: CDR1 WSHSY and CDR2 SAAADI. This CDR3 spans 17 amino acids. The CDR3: CASSESPLASFGYGYTF. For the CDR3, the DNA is TGCGCCAGCAGTGAGTCCCCTCTCGCAAGCTTCGGCTATGGCTACACCTTC.

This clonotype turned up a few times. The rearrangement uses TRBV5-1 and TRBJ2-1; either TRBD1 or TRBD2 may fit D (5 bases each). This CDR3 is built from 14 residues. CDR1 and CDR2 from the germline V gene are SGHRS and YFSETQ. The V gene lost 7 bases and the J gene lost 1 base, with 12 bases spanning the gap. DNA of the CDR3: TGCGCCAGCGGGGACGGATCTTCCTACAATGAGCAGTTCTTC. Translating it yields CASGDGSSYNEQFF.

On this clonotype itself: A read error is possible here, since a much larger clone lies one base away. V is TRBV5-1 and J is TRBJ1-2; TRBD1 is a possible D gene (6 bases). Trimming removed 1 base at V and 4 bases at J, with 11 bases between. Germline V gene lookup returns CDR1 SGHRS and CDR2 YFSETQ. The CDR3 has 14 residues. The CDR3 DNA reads TGCGCCAGCAGCTTGCGTGGCAGGGGCTATGGCTACACCTTC. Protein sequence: CASSLRGRGYGYTF.

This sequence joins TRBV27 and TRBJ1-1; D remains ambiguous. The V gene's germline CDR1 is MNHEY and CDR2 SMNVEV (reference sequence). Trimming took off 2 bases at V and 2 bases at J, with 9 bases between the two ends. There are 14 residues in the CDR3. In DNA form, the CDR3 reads TGTGCCAGCAGTTTAAGGTTGGGAAACACTGAAGCTTTCTTT. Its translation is CASSLRLGNTEAFF.

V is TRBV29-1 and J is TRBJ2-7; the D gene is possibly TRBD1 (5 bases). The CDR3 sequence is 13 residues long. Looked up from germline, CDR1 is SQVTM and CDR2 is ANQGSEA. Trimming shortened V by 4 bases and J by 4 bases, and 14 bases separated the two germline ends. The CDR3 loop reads CSVVLQVSYEQYF. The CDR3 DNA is TGCAGCGTTGTTTTACAGGTTTCGTACGAGCAGTACTTC.

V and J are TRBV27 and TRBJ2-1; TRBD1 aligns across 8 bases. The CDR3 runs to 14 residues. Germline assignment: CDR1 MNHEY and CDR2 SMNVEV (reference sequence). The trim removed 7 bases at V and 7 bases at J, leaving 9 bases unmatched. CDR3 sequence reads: CASTPGQASNEQFF. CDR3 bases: TGTGCCAGCACCCCGGGACAGGCCTCGAATGAGCAGTTCTTC.

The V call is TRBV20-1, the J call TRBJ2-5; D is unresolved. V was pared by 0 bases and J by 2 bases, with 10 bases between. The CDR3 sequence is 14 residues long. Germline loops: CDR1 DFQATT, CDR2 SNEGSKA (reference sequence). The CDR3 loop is CSARDRGTQETQYF. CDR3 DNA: TGCAGTGCTAGAGATCGCGGAACACAAGAGACCCAGTACTTC.

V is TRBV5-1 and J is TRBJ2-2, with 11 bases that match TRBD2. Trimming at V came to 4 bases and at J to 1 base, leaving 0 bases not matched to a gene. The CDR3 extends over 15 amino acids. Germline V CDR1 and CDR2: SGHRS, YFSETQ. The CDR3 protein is CASSGTSGNTGELFF. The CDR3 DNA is TGCGCCAGCAGCGGGACTAGCGGGAACACCGGGGAGCTGTTTTTT. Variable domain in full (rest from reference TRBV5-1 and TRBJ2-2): KAGVTQTPRYLIKTRGQQVTLSCSPISGHRSVSWYQQTPGQGLQFLFEYFSETQRNKGNFPGRFSGRQFSNSRSEMNVSTLELGDSALYLCASSGTSGNTGELFFGEGSRLTVL.

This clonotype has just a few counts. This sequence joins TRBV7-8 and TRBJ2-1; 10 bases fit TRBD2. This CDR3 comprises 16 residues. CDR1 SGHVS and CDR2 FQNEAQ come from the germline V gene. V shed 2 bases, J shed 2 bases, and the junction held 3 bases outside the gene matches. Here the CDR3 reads CASSLSSGGAYNEQFF. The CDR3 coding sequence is TGTGCCAGCAGCTTAAGCAGCGGGGGGGCCTACAATGAGCAGTTCTTC.

DNA of the CDR3: TGTGCCAGCAGCCTAACAGGGGAATCGGATGGCTACACCTTC. Protein product: CASSLTGESDGYTF. The V and J genes are TRBV7-6 and TRBJ1-2, with 7 nucleotides matching TRBD1. Germline CDR1 is SGHVS and CDR2 is FNYEAQ. The CDR3 is made up of 14 amino acids. Losses at the gene ends were 5 bases for V and 6 bases for J; bases not matched to a gene: 9.